This TCR beta chain derives from a study of monozygotic twins with inflammatory bowel disease. Regarding this clonotype: Its antigen is still unknown.

From its re-call of the 5' RACE reads, TCRdb lists each CDR3 protein once, without DNA. There are approximately 160,000 distinct CDR3 sequences in the sample, with over 2.5% held by the top ten. Study-level findings and limits: Differing immunosuppressive treatments may have added variability to patient repertoires.

This receptor was obtained from a human donor with ulcerative colitis or Crohn's disease, or a healthy co-twin of an affected twin (not recorded which). Sequenced sample: blood.

The CDR3 loop is CATSPFHSGRPTDTQYF. The chain employs TRBV15 and TRBJ2-3; TCRdb calls TRBD2, which cannot be checked without DNA. Germline V lookup: CDR1 LNHNV, CDR2 YYDKDF (reference sequence). The CDR3 runs to 17 residues.